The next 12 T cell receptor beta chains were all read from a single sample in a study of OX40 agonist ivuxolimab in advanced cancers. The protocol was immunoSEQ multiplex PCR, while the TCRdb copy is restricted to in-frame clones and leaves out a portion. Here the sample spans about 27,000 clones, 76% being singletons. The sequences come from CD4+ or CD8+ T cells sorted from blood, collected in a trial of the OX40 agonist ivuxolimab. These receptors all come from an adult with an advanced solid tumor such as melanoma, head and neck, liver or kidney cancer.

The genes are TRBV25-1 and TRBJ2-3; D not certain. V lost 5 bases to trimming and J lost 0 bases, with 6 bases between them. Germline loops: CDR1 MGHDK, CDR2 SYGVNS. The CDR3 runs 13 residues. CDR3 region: CASSSLSTDTQYF. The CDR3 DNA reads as TGTGCCAGCAGTAGCCTAAGCACAGATACGCAGTATTTT.

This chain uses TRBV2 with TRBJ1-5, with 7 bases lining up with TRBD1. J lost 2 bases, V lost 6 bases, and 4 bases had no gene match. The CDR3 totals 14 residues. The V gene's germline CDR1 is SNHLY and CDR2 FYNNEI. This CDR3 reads CASRGDSGNQPQHF. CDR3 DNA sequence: TGTGCCAGCAGGGGGGACAGCGGCAATCAGCCCCAGCATTTT.

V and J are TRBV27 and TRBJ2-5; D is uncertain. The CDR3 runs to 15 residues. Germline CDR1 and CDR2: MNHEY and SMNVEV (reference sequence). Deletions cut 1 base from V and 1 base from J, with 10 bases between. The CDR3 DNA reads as TGTGCCAGCAGTTTATTCGTAGATCGCCAAGAGACCCAGTACTTC. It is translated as CASSLFVDRQETQYF.

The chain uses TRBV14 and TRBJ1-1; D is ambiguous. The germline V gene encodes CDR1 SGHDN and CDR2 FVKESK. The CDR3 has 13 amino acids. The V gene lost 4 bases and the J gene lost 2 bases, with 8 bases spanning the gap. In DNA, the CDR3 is TGTGCCAGCAGCCGCGACGGCAACACTGAAGCTTTCTTT. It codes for CASSRDGNTEAFF.

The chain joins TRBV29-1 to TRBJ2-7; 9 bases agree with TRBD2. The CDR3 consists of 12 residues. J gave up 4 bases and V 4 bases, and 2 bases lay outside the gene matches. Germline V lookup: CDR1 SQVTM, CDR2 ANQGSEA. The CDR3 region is CSVGSGGYEQYF. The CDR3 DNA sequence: TGCAGCGTTGGGAGCGGGGGGTACGAGCAGTACTTC.

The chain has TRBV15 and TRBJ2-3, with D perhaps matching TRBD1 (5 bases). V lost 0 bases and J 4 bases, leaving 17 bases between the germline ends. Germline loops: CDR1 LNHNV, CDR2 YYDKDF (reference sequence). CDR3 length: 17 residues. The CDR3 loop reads CATSREVGRGRADTQYF. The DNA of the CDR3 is TGTGCCACCAGCAGAGAAGTGGGGCGCGGACGGGCAGATACGCAGTATTTT.

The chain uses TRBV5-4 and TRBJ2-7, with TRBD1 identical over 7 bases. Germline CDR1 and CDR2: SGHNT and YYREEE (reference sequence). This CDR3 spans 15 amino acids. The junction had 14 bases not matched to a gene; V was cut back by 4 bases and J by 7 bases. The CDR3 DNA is TGTGCCAGCAGCCTAGCCGGGACAGTAACGTGGGAGCAGTACTTC. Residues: CASSLAGTVTWEQYF.

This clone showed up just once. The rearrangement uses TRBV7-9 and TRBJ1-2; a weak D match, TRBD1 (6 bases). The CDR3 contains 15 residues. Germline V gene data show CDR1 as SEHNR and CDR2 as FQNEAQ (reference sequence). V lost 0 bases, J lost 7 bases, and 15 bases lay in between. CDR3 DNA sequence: TGTGCCAGCAGCTTAGCGAGGGGGGCTCCTACTGGCTACACCTTC. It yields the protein CASSLARGAPTGYTF. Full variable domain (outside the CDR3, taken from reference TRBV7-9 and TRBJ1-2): DTGVSQNPRHKITKRGQNVTFRCDPISEHNRLYWYRQTLGQGPEFLTYFQNEAQLEKSRLLSDRFSAERPKGSFSTLEIQRTEQGDSAMYLCASSLARGAPTGYTFGSGTRLTVV.

The CDR3 loop reads CASSLDRETEAFF. In nucleotides, the CDR3 is TGTGCCAGCAGTCTGGACAGGGAAACTGAAGCTTTCTTT. The chain links TRBV6-5 to TRBJ1-1, with 8 bases fitting TRBD1. The CDR3 has 13 amino acids. Trimming took 5 bases from V and 5 from J; bases not matched to a gene: 4. Germline V gene data show CDR1 as MNHEY and CDR2 as SVGAGI.

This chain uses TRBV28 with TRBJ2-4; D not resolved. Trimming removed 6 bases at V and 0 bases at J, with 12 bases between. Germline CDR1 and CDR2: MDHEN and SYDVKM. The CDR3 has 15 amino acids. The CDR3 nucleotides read TGTGCCAGCAGCCCACCCTGGCTAGCCAAAAACATTCAGTACTTC. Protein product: CASSPPWLAKNIQYF.

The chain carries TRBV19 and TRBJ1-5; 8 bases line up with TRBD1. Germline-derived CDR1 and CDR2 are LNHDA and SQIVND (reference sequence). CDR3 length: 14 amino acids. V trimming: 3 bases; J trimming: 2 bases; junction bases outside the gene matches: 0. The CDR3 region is CASSMTGGNQPQHF. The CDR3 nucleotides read TGTGCCAGTAGTATGACAGGGGGCAATCAGCCCCAGCATTTT. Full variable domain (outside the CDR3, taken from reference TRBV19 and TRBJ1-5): DGGITQSPKYLFRKEGQNVTLSCEQNLNHDAMYWYRQDPGQGLRLIYYSQIVNDFQKGDIAEGYSVSREKKESFPLTVTSAQKNPTAFYLCASSMTGGNQPQHFGDGTRLSIL.

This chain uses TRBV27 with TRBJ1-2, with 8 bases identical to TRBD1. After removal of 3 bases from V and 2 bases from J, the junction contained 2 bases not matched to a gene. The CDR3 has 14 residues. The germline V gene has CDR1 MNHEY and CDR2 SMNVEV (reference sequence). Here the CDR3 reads CASSFAGGNYGYTF. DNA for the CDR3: TGTGCCAGCAGTTTCGCAGGGGGCAACTATGGCTACACCTTC.